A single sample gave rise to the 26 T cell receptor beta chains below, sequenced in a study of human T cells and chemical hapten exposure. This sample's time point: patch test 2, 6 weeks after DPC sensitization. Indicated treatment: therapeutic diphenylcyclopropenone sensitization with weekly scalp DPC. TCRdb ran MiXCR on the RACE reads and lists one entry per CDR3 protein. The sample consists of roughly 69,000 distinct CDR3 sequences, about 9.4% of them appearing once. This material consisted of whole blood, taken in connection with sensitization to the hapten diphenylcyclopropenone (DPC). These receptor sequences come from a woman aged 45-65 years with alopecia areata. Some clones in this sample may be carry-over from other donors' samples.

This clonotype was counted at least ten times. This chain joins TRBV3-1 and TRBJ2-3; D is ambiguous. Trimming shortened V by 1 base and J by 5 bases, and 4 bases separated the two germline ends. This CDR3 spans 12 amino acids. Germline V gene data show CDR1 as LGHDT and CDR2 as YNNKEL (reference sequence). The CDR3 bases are TGTGCCAGCAGCCAAGGTGGAGATACGCAGTATTTT. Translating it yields CASSQGGDTQYF.

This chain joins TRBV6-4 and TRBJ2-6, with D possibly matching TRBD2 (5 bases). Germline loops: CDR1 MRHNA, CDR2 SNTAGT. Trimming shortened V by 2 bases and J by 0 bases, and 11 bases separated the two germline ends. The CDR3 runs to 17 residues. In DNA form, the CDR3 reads TGTGCCAGCAGTGACCTTGGACTCCCCTCTGGGGCCAACGTCCTGACTTTC. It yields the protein CASSDLGLPSGANVLTF.

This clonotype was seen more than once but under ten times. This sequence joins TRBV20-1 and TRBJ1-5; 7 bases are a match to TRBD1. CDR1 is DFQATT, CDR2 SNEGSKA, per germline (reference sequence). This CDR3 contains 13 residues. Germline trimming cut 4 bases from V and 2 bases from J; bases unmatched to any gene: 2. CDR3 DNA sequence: TGCAGTGCTACCGACAGGGGCAATCAGCCCCAGCATTTT. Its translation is CSATDRGNQPQHF.

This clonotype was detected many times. CDR3 in DNA: TGCAGCGGGGGACAGGTGAACTATGGCTACACCTTC. It specifies CSGGQVNYGYTF. V and J are TRBV29-1 and TRBJ1-2; 8 nucleotides align to TRBD1. This CDR3 region has 12 residues. Germline CDR1 reads SQVTM; CDR2 reads ANQGSEA. The ends lost 7 bases at V and 2 bases at J; junction bases unmatched: 3.

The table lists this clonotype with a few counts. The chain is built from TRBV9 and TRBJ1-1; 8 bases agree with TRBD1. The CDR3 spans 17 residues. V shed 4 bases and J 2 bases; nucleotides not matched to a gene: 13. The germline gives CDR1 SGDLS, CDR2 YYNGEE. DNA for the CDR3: TGTGCCAGCAGCATAGGACAGGGTTTGGCCCTAAACACTGAAGCTTTCTTT. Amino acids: CASSIGQGLALNTEAFF.

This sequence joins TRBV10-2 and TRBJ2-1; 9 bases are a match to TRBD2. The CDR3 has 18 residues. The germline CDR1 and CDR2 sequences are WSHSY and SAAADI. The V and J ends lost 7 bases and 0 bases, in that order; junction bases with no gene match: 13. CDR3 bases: TGCGCCAGCAAGGGGGTAGCGGGAGCACCCAGCTCCTACAATGAGCAGTTCTTC. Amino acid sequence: CASKGVAGAPSSYNEQFF.

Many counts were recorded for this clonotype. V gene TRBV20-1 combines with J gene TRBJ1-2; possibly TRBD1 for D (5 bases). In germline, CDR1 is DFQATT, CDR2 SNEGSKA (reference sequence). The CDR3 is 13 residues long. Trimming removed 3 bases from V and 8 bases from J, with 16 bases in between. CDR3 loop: CSARIQGREGYTF. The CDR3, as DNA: TGCAGTGCTAGGATCCAGGGACGGGAAGGCTACACCTTC.

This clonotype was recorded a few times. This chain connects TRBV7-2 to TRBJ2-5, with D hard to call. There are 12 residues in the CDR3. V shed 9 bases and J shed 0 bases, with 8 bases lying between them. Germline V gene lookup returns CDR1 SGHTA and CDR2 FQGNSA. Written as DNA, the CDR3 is TGTGCCAGTTCACCGAACCAAGAGACCCAGTACTTC. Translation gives CASSPNQETQYF.

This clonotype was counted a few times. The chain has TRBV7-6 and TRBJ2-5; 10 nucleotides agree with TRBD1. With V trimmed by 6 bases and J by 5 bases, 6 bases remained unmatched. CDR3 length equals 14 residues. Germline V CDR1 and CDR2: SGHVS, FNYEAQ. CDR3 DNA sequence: TGTGCCAGCAGGGGCCCGGGACAGGGGGAGACCCAGTACTTC. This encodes CASRGPGQGETQYF.

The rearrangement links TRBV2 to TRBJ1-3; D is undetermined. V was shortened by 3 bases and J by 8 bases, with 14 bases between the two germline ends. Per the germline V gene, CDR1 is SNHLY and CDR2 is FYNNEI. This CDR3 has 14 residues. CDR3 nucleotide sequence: TGTGCCAGCAGTGATCCGGCCCCTGTGGACACCATATATTTT. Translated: CASSDPAPVDTIYF.

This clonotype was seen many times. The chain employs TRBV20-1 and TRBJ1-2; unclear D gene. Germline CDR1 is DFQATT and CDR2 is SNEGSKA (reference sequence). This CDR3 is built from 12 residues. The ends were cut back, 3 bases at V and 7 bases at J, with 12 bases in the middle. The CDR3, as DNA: TGCAGTGCTAGTGTCCGGGGTCGTGGCTACACCTTC. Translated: CSASVRGRGYTF.

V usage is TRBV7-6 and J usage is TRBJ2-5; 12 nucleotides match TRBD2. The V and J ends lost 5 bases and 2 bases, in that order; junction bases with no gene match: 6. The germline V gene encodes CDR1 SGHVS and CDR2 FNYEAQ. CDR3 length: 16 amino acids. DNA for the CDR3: TGTGCCAGCAGCCCTACGACTAGCGGGAGTCAAGAGACCCAGTACTTC. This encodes CASSPTTSGSQETQYF.

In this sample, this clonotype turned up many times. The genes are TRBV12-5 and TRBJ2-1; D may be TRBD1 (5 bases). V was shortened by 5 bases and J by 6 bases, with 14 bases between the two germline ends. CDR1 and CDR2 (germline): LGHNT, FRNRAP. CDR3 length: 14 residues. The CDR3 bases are TGTGCTAGTGGTCCTCCGACAGCCTTCAATGAGCAGTTCTTC. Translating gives CASGPPTAFNEQFF.

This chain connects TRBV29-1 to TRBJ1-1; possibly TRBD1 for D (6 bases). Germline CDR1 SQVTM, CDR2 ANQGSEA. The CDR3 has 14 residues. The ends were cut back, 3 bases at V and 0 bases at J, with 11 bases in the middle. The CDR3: CSVDGTSMNTEAFF. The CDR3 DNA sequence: TGCAGCGTTGACGGGACATCTATGAACACTGAAGCTTTCTTT.

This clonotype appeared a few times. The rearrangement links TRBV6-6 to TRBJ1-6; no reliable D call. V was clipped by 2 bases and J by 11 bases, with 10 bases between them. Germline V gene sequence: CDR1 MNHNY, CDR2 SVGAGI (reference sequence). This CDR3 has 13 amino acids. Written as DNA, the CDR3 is TGTGCCAGCAGTTACGACGAGCTCCCACCCCTCCACTTT. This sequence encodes CASSYDELPPLHF.

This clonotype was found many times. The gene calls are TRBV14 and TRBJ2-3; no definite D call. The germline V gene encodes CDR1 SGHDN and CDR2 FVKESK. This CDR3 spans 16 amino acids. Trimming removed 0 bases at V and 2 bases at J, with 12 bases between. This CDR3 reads CASSQDLSLHTDTQYF. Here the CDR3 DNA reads TGTGCCAGCAGCCAAGATCTGTCACTTCACACAGATACGCAGTATTTT.

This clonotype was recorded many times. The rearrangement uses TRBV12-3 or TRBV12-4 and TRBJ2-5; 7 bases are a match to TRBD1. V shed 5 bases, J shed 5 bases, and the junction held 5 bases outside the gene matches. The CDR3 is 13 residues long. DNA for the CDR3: TGTGCCAGCAGTCAGGGGGTCCGGGAGACCCAGTACTTC. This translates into CASSQGVRETQYF.

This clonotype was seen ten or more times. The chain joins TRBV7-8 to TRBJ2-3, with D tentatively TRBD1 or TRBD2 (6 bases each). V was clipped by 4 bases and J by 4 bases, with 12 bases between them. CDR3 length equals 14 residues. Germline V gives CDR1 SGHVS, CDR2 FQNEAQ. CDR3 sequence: CASSSLGGSDTQYF. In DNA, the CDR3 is TGTGCCAGCAGCTCGTTAGGGGGGTCAGATACGCAGTATTTT.

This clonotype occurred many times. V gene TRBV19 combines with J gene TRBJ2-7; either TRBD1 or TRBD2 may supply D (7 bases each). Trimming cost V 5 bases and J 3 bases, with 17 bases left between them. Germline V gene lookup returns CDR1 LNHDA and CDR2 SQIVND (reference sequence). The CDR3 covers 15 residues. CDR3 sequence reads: CASSPGGESLYEQYF. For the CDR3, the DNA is TGTGCCAGTAGTCCAGGGGGGGAGAGCCTCTACGAGCAGTACTTC.

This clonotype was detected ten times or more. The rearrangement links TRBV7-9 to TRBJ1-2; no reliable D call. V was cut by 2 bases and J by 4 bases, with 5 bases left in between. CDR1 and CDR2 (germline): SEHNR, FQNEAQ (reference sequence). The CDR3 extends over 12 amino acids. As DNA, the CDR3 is TGTGCCAGCAGCTTAATGGGCTATGGCTACACCTTC. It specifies CASSLMGYGYTF.

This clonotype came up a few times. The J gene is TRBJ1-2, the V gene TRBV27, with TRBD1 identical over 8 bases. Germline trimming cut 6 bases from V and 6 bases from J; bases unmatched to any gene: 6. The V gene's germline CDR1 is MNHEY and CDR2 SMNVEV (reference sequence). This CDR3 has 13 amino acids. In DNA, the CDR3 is TGTGCCAGCAGACGAACAGGGGGAGATGGCTACACCTTC. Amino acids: CASRRTGGDGYTF.

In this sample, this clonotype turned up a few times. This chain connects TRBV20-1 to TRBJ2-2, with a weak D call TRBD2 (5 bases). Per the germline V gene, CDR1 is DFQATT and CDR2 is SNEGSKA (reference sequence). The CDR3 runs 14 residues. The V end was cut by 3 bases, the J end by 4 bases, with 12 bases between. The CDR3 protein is CSASSSGATGELFF. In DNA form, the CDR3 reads TGCAGTGCTAGTTCCAGCGGAGCCACCGGGGAGCTGTTTTTT.

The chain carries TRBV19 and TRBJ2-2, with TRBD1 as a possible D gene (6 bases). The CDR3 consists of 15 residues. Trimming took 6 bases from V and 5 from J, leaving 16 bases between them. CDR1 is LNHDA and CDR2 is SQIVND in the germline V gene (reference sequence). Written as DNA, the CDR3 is TGTGCCAGTAGACTCCACAGGGAAGGTACCGGGGAGCTGTTTTTT. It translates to CASRLHREGTGELFF.

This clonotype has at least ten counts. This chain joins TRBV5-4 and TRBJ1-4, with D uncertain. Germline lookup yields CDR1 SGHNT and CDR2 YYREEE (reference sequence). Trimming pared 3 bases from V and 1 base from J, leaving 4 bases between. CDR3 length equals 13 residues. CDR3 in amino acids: CASSSGTNEKLFF. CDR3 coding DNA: TGTGCCAGCAGCTCAGGAACTAATGAAAAACTGTTTTTT.

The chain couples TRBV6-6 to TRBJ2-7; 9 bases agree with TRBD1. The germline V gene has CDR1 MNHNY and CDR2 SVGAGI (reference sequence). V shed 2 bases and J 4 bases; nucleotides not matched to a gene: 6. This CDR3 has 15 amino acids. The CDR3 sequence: CASSYGGTGRYEQYF. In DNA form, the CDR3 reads TGTGCCAGCAGTTACGGGGGGACAGGGAGGTACGAGCAGTACTTC.

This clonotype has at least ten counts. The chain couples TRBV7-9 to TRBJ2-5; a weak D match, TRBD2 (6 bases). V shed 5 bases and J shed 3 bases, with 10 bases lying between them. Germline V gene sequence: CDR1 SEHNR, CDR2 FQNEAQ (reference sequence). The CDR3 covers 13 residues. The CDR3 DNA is TGTGCCAGCAGCACCGGGAGAAAAGAGACCCAGTACTTC. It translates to CASSTGRKETQYF.